The 13 T cell receptor beta chains listed next were all sequenced from one sample in a study of blood T cell repertoires in COVID-19. Here immunoSEQ multiplex PCR was the method, and the copy in TCRdb shows in-frame clones only, minus some. The sample yields hundreds of thousands of clones, 80% to 90% seen once. Sequencing input: peripheral blood. The receptor source for this set is a woman between 70 and 85 years old with acute or convalescent COVID-19.

The rearrangement joins TRBV27 to TRBJ1-4; D is ambiguous. The CDR3 has 17 amino acids. CDR1 is MNHEY and CDR2 is SMNVEV in the germline V gene (reference sequence). Trimming cost V 2 bases and J 0 bases, with 13 bases left between them. The chain's CDR3 is CASSLNSRIATNEKLFF. The CDR3 DNA follows: TGTGCCAGCAGTTTAAACTCGCGGATCGCAACTAATGAAAAACTGTTTTTT.

This sequence joins TRBV7-2 and TRBJ1-1; no reliable D call. From germline, CDR1 is SGHTA and CDR2 FQGNSA. V lost 2 bases and J lost 2, with 12 bases in between. The CDR3 is 15 amino acids. In DNA, the CDR3 is TGTGCCAGCAGCTTAATGGCGCGGGGAAACACTGAAGCTTTCTTT. It specifies CASSLMARGNTEAFF.

The V and J genes are TRBV3-1 (or the pseudogene TRBV3-2) and TRBJ2-7, with 7 nucleotides matching TRBD2. This CDR3 has 15 amino acids. The V gene's germline CDR1 is LGHDT and CDR2 YNNKEL (reference sequence). V shed 5 bases and J 1 base; nucleotides not matched to a gene: 8. The CDR3 loop reads CASSSFGSGSYEQYF. The CDR3 region has the DNA TGTGCCAGCAGCTCTTTCGGTAGCGGGTCCTACGAGCAGTACTTC.

Comments on this clone: Compared with germline, one end of the junction differs, possibly owing to a read error. The V and J genes are TRBV12-3 or TRBV12-4 and TRBJ2-4; tentatively, D is TRBD2 (5 bases). The CDR3 has 13 amino acids. The CDR3 region is CASSPRESIVRHF. DNA of the CDR3: TGTGCCAGCAGTCCTAGGGAGAGCATAGTCAGGCACTTC.

The chain combines TRBV12-3 or TRBV12-4 with TRBJ2-5, with D unresolved. The V and J ends lost 6 bases and 1 base respectively, with 9 bases between them. The CDR3 is 13 amino acids. CDR3 sequence: CASSSFGQETQYF. In DNA form, the CDR3 reads TGTGCCAGCAGCTCCTTCGGCCAAGAGACCCAGTACTTC.

This clone was counted between two and nine times. The CDR3 DNA is TGCAGCGTTGGGGCAGGGTATGGCTACACCTTC. Protein sequence: CSVGAGYGYTF. The chain joins TRBV29-1 to TRBJ1-2, with D possibly TRBD1 on 5 matching bases. CDR3 length: 11 residues. Trimming took 4 bases from V and 5 from J, leaving 8 bases between them. Germline V gives CDR1 SQVTM, CDR2 ANQGSEA.

The chain uses TRBV30 and TRBJ1-1; a weak D match, TRBD1 (6 bases). V dropped 3 bases and J dropped 4 bases, with 15 bases sitting between them. The CDR3 spans 14 residues. Germline CDR1 GTSNPN, CDR2 SVGIG (reference sequence). CDR3 sequence reads: CAWRKYREGTEAFF. CDR3 nucleotide sequence: TGTGCCTGGAGAAAGTACAGGGAGGGCACTGAAGCTTTCTTT.

The chain uses TRBV6-5 and TRBJ2-2; D call uncertain. V was shortened by 3 bases and J by 2 bases, with 13 bases between the two germline ends. The CDR3 is 16 residues long. Per germline, CDR1 MNHEY and CDR2 SVGAGI. The CDR3 DNA sequence: TGTGCCAGCAGTTATGCCCTAGAGATCAACACCGGGGAGCTGTTTTTT. This encodes CASSYALEINTGELFF.

The J gene is TRBJ1-1, the V gene TRBV19, with a weak D call TRBD1 (6 bases). The CDR3 is made up of 16 amino acids. Trimming cost V 5 bases and J 0 bases, with 16 bases left between them. Germline CDR1 LNHDA, CDR2 SQIVND (reference sequence). The CDR3 reads CASSGGQTGMNTEAFF. Written as DNA, the CDR3 is TGTGCCAGTAGTGGCGGACAGACTGGGATGAACACTGAAGCTTTCTTT. Using reference TRBV19 and TRBJ1-1 for the parts outside the CDR3, the full variable domain is DGGITQSPKYLFRKEGQNVTLSCEQNLNHDAMYWYRQDPGQGLRLIYYSQIVNDFQKGDIAEGYSVSREKKESFPLTVTSAQKNPTAFYLCASSGGQTGMNTEAFFGQGTRLTVV.

This chain connects TRBV18 to TRBJ1-6, with D tentatively TRBD1 (5 bases). This CDR3 has 16 residues. Per germline, CDR1 KGHSH and CDR2 LQKENI. The germline V and J ends were trimmed by 6 bases and 2 bases, with 14 bases remaining between them. The CDR3 sequence is CASSSMTETYNSPLHF. The CDR3 DNA is TGTGCCAGCTCTTCAATGACAGAGACCTATAATTCACCCCTCCACTTT.

This chain links TRBV6-5 with TRBJ1-2, with TRBD1 matching 10 bases. V trimming: 2 bases; J trimming: 7 bases; junction bases outside the gene matches: 7. Germline lookup yields CDR1 MNHEY and CDR2 SVGAGI. The CDR3 is made up of 15 amino acids. CDR3: CASSYPGTGDSGYTF. CDR3 DNA sequence: TGTGCCAGCAGTTACCCGGGGACAGGGGATAGTGGCTACACCTTC.

The chain joins TRBV2 to TRBJ1-5; 7 positions agree with TRBD1. The junction had 7 bases not matched to a gene; V was cut back by 6 bases and J by 5 bases. The CDR3 runs 14 residues. Per the germline V gene, CDR1 is SNHLY and CDR2 is FYNNEI. The CDR3 nucleotides are TGTGCCAGCAGCCAAAACAGGGGTCATCAGCCCCAGCATTTT. Translating gives CASSQNRGHQPQHF.

The chain carries TRBV10-2 and TRBJ1-5; the D is unclear. V shed 3 bases and J shed 6 bases, with 15 bases lying between them. Germline-derived CDR1 and CDR2 are WSHSY and SAAADI. The CDR3 totals 15 residues. This CDR3 reads CASSDSLGVSQPQHF. The CDR3 region has the DNA TGCGCCAGCAGTGATAGTCTGGGAGTTTCTCAGCCCCAGCATTTT.